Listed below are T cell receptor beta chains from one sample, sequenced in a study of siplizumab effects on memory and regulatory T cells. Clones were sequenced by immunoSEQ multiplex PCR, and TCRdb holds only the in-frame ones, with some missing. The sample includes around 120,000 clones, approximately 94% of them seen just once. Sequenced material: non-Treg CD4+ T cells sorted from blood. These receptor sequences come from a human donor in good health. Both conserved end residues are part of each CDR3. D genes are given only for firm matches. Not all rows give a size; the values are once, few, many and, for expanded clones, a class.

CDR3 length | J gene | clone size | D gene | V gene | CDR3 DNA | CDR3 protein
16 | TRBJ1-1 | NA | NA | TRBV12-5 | TGTGCTAGTGGGGGTCAGACAGGAAGGGGCAGTGGTGAAGCTTTCTTT | CASGGQTGRGSGEAFF
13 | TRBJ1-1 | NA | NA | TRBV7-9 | TGTGCCAGCAGCTTAGGGGGGAGCACTGAAGCTTTCTTT | CASSLGGSTEAFF
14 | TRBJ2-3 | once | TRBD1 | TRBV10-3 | TGTGCCATCAGTAGGGACAGGGGCACAGATACGCAGTATTTT | CAISRDRGTDTQYF
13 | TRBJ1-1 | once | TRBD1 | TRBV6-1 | TGTGCCAGCAGCCGACAGGGGGACACTGAAGCTTTCTTT | CASSRQGDTEAFF
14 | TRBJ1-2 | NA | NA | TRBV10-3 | TGTGCCATCGCTTCACGGACGGAGGACTATGGCTACACCTTC | CAIASRTEDYGYTF
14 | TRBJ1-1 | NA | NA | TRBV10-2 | TGCGCCAGCAGTGACCCGGGCAGGAAAACTGAAGCTTTCTTT | CASSDPGRKTEAFF
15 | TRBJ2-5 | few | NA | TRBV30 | TGTGCCTGGGGAAGCGACCTCGGAGTTGGGGAGACCCAGTACTTC | CAWGSDLGVGETQYF
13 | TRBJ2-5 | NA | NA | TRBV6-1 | TGTGCCAGCCGAAAGGGGAGCGTTTGGGCCCAGTACTTC | CASRKGSVWAQYF
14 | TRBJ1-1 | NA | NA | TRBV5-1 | TGCGCCAGCAGCTTAAACAGTGACATAACTGAAGCTTTCTTT | CASSLNSDITEAFF
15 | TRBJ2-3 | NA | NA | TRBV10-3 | TGTGCCATCAGTGAGTCTACCTCTAGCACAGATACGCAGTATTTT | CAISESTSSTDTQYF
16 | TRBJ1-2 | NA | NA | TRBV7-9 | TGTGCCAGCAGCTTTGGTAGGGCCCTTTCTAACTATGGCTACACCTTC | CASSFGRALSNYGYTF
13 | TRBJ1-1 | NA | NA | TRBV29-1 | TGCAGCGTTGAAGATCGGGGGGGCACTGAAGCTTTCTTT | CSVEDRGGTEAFF
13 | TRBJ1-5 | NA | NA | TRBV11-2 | TGTGCCAGCAGCTTAGATTTGAATCAGCCCCAGCATTTT | CASSLDLNQPQHF
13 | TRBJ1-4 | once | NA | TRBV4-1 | TGCGCCAGCAGCCACCTCCTGGGCGAAAAACTGTTTTTT | CASSHLLGEKLFF
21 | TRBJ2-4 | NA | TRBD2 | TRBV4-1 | TGCGCCAGCAGCCAATTCCTCATTACTAGCGGGGGGCAATTAGCCAAAAACATTCAGTACTTC | CASSQFLITSGGQLAKNIQYF
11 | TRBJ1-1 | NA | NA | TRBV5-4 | TGTGCCAGCAGCAGGACGGGTGAAGCTTTCTTT | CASSRTGEAFF
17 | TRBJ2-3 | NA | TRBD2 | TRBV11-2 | TGTGCCAGCAGCCTGGGACTAGCGGGGGTGAGCACAGATACGCAGTATTTT | CASSLGLAGVSTDTQYF
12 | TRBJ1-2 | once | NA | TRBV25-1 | TGTGCCAGCAGTGACAGTTGGGTTGGCTACACCTTC | CASSDSWVGYTF
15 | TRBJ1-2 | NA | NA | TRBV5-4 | TGTGCCAGCAGCTTGGCAACAGGTCTCAACTATGGCTACACCTTC | CASSLATGLNYGYTF
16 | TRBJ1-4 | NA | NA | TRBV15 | TGTGCCACCAGCAGAGGGATGGGACGGAATAATGAAAAACTGTTTTTT | CATSRGMGRNNEKLFF
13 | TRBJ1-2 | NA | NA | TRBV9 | TGTGCCAGCAGCGTGGGCAGGGGCGGTGGCTACACCTTC | CASSVGRGGGYTF
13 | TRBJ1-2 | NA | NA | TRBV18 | TGTGCCAGCTCACCACCTGTGCACCTGGGCTACACCTTC | CASSPPVHLGYTF
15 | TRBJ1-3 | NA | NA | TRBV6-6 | TGTGCCAGCAGTCCCGAGGGGAATCGAGGAAACACCATATATTTT | CASSPEGNRGNTIYF
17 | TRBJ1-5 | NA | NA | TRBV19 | TGTGCCAGTCGTACGGGACTTCAACACAGGGGCAATCAGCCCCAGCATTTT | CASRTGLQHRGNQPQHF
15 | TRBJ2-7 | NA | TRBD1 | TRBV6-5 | TGTGCCAGCAGCAGGACAGGGGACAGCTCCTACGAGCAGTACTTC | CASSRTGDSSYEQYF
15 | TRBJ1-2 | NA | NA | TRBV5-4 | TGTGCCAGCAGCTTGATGGGGCCAGGCCAAGGGGGCTACACCTTC | CASSLMGPGQGGYTF
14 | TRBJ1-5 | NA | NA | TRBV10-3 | TGTGCCATCAGTAATGTCGATCAAAGCCAGCCCCAGCATTTT | CAISNVDQSQPQHF
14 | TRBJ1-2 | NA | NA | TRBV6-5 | TGTGCCAGCAGTTACAGGGGGGCAGGCTATGGCTACACCTTC | CASSYRGAGYGYTF
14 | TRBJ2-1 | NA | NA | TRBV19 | TGTGCCAGTAGTAAATTTGTGAAGGATATCGAGCAGTTCTTC | CASSKFVKDIEQFF
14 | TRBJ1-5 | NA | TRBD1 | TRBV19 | TGTGCCAGTAGCGGACAGGTTAGCAATCAGCCCCAGCATTTT | CASSGQVSNQPQHF
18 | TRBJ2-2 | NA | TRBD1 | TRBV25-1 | TGTGCCAGCAGTGAATCCCCCGGACAGGGAGGAGCAACCGGGGAGCTGTTTTTT | CASSESPGQGGATGELFF
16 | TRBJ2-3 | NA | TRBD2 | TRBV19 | TGTGCCAGTAGTACGGGACTAGCGGGGAGCACAGATACGCAGTATTTT | CASSTGLAGSTDTQYF
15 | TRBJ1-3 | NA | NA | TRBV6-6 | TGTGCCAGCACATGGGGGGGGTCTTCTGGAAACACCATATATTTT | CASTWGGSSGNTIYF
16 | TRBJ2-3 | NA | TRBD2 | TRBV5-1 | TGCGCCAGCAGCTTACGGGCTAGCGGATTCACAGATACGCAGTATTTT | CASSLRASGFTDTQYF
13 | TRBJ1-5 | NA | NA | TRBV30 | TGTGCCTGGAGGGCAGGGTGGGATCAGCCCCAGCATTTT | CAWRAGWDQPQHF